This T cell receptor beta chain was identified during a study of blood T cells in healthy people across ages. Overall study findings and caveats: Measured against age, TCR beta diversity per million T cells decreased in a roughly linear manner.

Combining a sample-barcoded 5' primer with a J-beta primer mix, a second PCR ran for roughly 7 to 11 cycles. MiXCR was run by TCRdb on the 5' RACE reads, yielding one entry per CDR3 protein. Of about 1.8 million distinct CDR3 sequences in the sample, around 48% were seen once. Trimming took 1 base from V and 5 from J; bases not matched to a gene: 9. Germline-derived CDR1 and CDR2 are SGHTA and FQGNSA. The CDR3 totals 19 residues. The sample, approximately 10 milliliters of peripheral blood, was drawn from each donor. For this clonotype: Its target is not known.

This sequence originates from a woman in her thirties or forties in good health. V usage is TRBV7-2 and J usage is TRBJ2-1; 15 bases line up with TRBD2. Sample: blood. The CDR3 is CASSLVSGLAGGSDNEQFF. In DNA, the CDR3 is TGTGCCAGCAGCTTAGTGTCGGGACTAGCGGGGGGTTCTGACAATGAGCAGTTCTTC.